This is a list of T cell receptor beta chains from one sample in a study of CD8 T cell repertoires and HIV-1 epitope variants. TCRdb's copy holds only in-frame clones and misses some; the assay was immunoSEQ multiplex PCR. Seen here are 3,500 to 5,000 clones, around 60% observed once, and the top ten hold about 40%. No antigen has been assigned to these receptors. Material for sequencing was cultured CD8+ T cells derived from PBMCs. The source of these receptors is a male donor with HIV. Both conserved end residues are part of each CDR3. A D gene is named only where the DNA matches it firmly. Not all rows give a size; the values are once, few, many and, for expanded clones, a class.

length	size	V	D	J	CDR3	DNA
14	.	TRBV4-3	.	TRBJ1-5	CASSQEVGLQPQHF	TGCGCCAGCAGCCAAGAGGTAGGTCTGCAGCCCCAGCATTTT
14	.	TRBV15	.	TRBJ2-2	CATSVGANTGELFF	TGTGCCACCAGTGTAGGGGCGAACACCGGGGAGCTGTTTTTT
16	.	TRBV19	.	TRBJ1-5	CASSIGSGFSNQPQHF	TGTGCCAGTAGTATAGGTTCGGGCTTTAGCAATCAGCCCCAGCATTTT
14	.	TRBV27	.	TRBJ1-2	CASGPSGPNYGYTF	TGTGCCAGCGGGCCCAGCGGGCCTAACTATGGCTACACCTTC
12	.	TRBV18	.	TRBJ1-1	CASSPPGEEAFF	TGTGCCAGCTCACCACCCGGGGAAGAAGCTTTCTTT
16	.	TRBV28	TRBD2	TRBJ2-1	CASRTSGSDDYNEQFF	TGTGCCAGCAGAACTAGCGGGAGTGACGACTACAATGAGCAGTTCTTC
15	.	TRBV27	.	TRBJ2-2	CASSNREWGTGELFF	TGTGCCAGCAGCAACAGGGAATGGGGCACCGGGGAGCTGTTTTTT
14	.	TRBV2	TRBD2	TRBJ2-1	CASSNSGMNDEQFF	TGTGCCAGCAGCAATAGCGGGATGAACGATGAGCAGTTCTTC
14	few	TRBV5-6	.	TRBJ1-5	CASSFRGGRQPQHF	TGTGCCAGCAGCTTTAGGGGGGGGCGGCAGCCCCAGCATTTT
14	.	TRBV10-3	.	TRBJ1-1	CAISESVSGTEAFF	TGTGCCATCAGTGAGTCGGTTTCGGGTACTGAAGCTTTCTTT
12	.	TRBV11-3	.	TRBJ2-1	CASSLIYNEQFF	TGTGCCAGCAGCTTAATATACAATGAGCAGTTCTTC
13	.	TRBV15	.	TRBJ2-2	CATHHSNTGELFF	TGTGCCACCCATCATAGCAACACCGGGGAGCTGTTTTTT
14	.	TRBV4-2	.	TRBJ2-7	CASSQDLGSYEQYF	TGTGCCAGCAGCCAAGATCTTGGAAGCTACGAGCAGTACTTC
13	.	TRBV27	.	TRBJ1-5	CASSLMGNQPQHF	TGTGCCAGCAGTTTAATGGGCAATCAGCCCCAGCATTTT
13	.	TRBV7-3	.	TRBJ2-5	CASSLSGRETQYF	TGTGCCAGCAGCTTAAGTGGTCGAGAGACCCAGTACTTC
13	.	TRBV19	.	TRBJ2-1	CASTSGLNNEQFF	TGTGCCAGTACCTCGGGACTGAACAATGAGCAGTTCTTC
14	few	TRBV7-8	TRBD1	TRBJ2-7	CASSLRQGSYEQYF	TGTGCCAGCAGCCTTCGACAGGGCTCCTACGAGCAGTACTTC
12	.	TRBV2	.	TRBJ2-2	CASGPAPGELFF	TGTGCCAGCGGCCCAGCGCCCGGGGAGCTGTTTTTT
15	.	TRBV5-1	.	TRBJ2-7	CASSPYSASSYEQYF	TGCGCCAGCAGCCCCTATTCCGCCAGCTCCTACGAGCAGTACTTC
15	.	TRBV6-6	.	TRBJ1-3	CASSYNSLSGNTIYF	TGTGCCAGCAGTTACAACAGCCTCTCTGGAAACACCATATATTTT
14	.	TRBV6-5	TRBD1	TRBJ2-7	CASRNRGWAYEQYF	TGTGCCAGCAGAAACAGGGGCTGGGCCTACGAGCAGTACTTC
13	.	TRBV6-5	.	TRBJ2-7	CATLGDSTYEQYF	TGTGCCACCCTAGGGGACTCTACTTACGAGCAGTACTTC
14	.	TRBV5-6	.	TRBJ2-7	CASSIQGGPYEQYF	TGTGCCAGCAGCATTCAGGGGGGTCCCTACGAGCAGTACTTC
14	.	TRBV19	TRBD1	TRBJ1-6	CASSGTADNSPLHF	TGTGCCAGTAGTGGGACAGCAGATAATTCACCCCTCCACTTT
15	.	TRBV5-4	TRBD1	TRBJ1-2	CASSSSAGTGYGYTF	TGTGCCAGCAGCTCCTCCGCAGGGACAGGGTATGGCTACACCTTC
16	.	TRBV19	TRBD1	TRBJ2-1	CASGNSGTGGEHEQFF	TGTGCCAGTGGGAATTCCGGGACAGGAGGGGAACATGAGCAGTTCTTC
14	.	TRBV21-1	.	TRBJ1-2	CASSVDEGWEGYTF	TGTGCCAGCAGCGTAGATGAAGGGTGGGAAGGCTACACCTTC
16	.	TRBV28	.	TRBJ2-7	CASSLDDTNTNYEQYF	TGTGCCAGCAGTTTAGACGACACAAACACCAACTACGAGCAGTACTTC
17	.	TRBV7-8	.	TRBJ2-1	CASSLKNGSRSYNEQFF	TGTGCCAGCAGCTTAAAAAACGGCTCACGCTCCTACAATGAGCAGTTCTTC
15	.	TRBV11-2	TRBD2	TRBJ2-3	CASSPASGPYDTQYF	TGTGCCAGCAGCCCAGCTAGCGGACCATATGATACGCAGTATTTT
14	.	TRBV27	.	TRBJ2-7	CASSLTWPPYEQYF	TGTGCCAGCAGCCTGACGTGGCCTCCCTACGAGCAGTACTTC
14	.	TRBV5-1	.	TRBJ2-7	CASSQTGAGYEQYF	TGCGCCAGCAGCCAAACAGGGGCGGGGTACGAGCAGTACTTC
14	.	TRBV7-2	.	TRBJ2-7	CASSFQGASYEQYF	TGTGCCAGCAGCTTTCAAGGGGCTTCCTACGAGCAGTACTTC
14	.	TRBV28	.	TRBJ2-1	CASRQVGSYNEQFF	TGTGCCAGCAGACAGGTGGGCTCCTACAATGAGCAGTTCTTC
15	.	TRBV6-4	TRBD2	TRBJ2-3	CASSDASGSTDTQYF	TGTGCCAGCAGTGACGCTAGCGGGAGCACAGATACGCAGTATTTT
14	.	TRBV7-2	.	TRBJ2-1	CASSLVLGYNEQFF	TGTGCCAGCAGCTTAGTCCTCGGGTACAATGAGCAGTTCTTC
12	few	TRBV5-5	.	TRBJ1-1	CASSLANTEAFF	TGTGCCAGCAGCTTGGCGAACACTGAAGCTTTCTTT
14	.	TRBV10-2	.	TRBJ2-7	CASSPVQGPNEQYF	TGCGCCAGCAGTCCTGTCCAGGGTCCCAACGAGCAGTACTTC
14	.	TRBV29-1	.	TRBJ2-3	CSVDTGPSTDTQYF	TGCAGCGTTGATACAGGGCCTAGCACAGATACGCAGTATTTT
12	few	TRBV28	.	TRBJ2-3	CASSQTVDTQYF	TGTGCCAGCAGTCAGACTGTAGATACGCAGTATTTT
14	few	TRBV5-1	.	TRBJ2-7	CASSLAGEVYEQYF	TGCGCCAGCAGCTTGGCAGGGGAGGTCTACGAGCAGTACTTC
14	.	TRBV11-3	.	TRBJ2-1	CASSPRSGFNEQFF	TGTGCCAGCAGCCCTCGTTCGGGTTTCAATGAGCAGTTCTTC
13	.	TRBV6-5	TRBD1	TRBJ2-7	CASTRTGTGEQYF	TGTGCCAGCACCAGGACAGGGACCGGCGAGCAGTACTTC
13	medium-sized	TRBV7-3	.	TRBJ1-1	CASRDSGNTEAFF	TGTGCCAGCAGGGACTCAGGGAACACTGAAGCTTTCTTT
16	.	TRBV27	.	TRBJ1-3	CASSLSPLLSGNTIYF	TGTGCCAGCAGTTTATCCCCGCTCCTGTCTGGAAACACCATATATTTT
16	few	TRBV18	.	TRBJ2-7	CASSPAFGSEYYEQYF	TGTGCCAGCTCACCCGCCTTCGGGTCAGAATACTACGAGCAGTACTTC
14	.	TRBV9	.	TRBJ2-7	CASNEGRTGYEQYF	TGTGCCAGCAACGAGGGGAGGACTGGTTACGAGCAGTACTTC
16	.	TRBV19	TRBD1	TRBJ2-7	CASSLVRDSDSYEQYF	TGTGCCAGTAGTTTAGTCCGGGACAGCGACTCCTACGAGCAGTACTTC
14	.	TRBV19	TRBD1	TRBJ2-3	CASSIRGSTDTQYF	TGTGCCAGTAGTATCAGGGGGAGCACAGATACGCAGTATTTT
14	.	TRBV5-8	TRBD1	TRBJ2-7	CASSYGTGSYEQYF	TGTGCCAGCAGCTACGGGACAGGGTCCTACGAGCAGTACTTC
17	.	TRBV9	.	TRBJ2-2	CASSVARGGTNTGELFF	TGTGCCAGCAGCGTAGCTAGGGGAGGAACGAACACCGGGGAGCTGTTTTTT